Following are 25 T cell receptor beta chains from one sample sequenced in a study of blood T cells in healthy people across ages. The second PCR ran 7 to 11 cycles with a sample-barcoded 5' primer and J-beta primers. One entry per CDR3 protein results from TCRdb running MiXCR on the 5' RACE reads. The table has 650,000 to 800,000 distinct CDR3 sequences, around 52% seen once. Sequencing was performed on blood. Source of these receptors: an elderly woman in good health.

This clonotype was detected many times. The chain joins TRBV20-1 to TRBJ2-1; D not resolved. V gave up 3 bases and J gave up 10 bases, with 16 bases separating them. This CDR3 has 13 residues. Germline CDR1 reads DFQATT; CDR2 reads SNEGSKA (reference sequence). CDR3: CSASLSRQREQFF. The CDR3 DNA reads as TGCAGTGCTAGCCTCTCGCGACAACGCGAGCAGTTCTTC.

The J gene is TRBJ1-4, the V gene TRBV25-1; 9 bases agree with TRBD1. V lost 3 bases, J lost 7 bases, and 9 bases stayed unmatched. This CDR3 contains 16 residues. Germline V lookup: CDR1 MGHDK, CDR2 SYGVNS. The CDR3 coding sequence is TGTGCCAGCAGTGATCACCAGACAGGGGGAGGTGAAAAACTGTTTTTT. It specifies CASSDHQTGGGEKLFF.

The chain combines TRBV7-2 with TRBJ2-3; 11 nucleotides match TRBD2. Germline V lookup: CDR1 SGHTA, CDR2 FQGNSA. This CDR3 has 17 residues. V shed 5 bases, J shed 3 bases, and the junction held 10 bases outside the gene matches. The CDR3 DNA reads as TGTGCCAGCAGCCCCTGGGGTAGCGGGGGGGCGACAGATACGCAGTATTTT. Its translation is CASSPWGSGGATDTQYF.

The chain joins TRBV7-2 to TRBJ1-6; D call uncertain. This CDR3 spans 16 amino acids. The germline CDR1 and CDR2 sequences are SGHTA and FQGNSA. The ends were cut back, 2 bases at V and 5 bases at J, with 13 bases in the middle. CDR3: CASSLNVARNNSPLHF. CDR3 coding DNA: TGTGCCAGCAGCTTAAATGTGGCCCGTAATAATTCACCCCTCCACTTT.

With respect to this clonotype: One base away lies a much larger clone, so this may be a sequencing read error. The chain couples TRBV7-3 to TRBJ1-2; D ambiguous. This CDR3 region has 15 residues. V was trimmed by 5 bases and J by 0 bases, leaving 13 bases between them. Germline CDR1 reads SGHTA; CDR2 reads FQGTGA. The DNA of the CDR3 is TGTGCCAGCAGCCCTGGAAAGGGTACTAACTATGGCTACACCTTC. Encoded protein: CASSPGKGTNYGYTF.

The V call is TRBV7-9, the J call TRBJ2-3; no clear D. CDR3 length: 12 amino acids. CDR1 and CDR2 (germline): SEHNR, FQNEAQ (reference sequence). Trimming shortened V by 5 bases and J by 14 bases, and 17 bases separated the two germline ends. The CDR3: CASSLLGPALYF. DNA for the CDR3: TGTGCCAGCAGCCTTCTAGGCCCCGCTCTGTATTTT. Combining the CDR3 with reference TRBV7-9 and TRBJ2-3 gives the whole variable domain DTGVSQNPRHKITKRGQNVTFRCDPISEHNRLYWYRQTLGQGPEFLTYFQNEAQLEKSRLLSDRFSAERPKGSFSTLEIQRTEQGDSAMYLCASSLLGPALYFGPGTRLTVL.

This clonotype was seen once. V is TRBV29-1 and J is TRBJ2-1; TRBD1 or TRBD2 may be the D gene (5 bases each). The CDR3 sequence is 13 residues long. With 3 bases removed from V and 4 bases from J, the gap between germline ends came to 10 bases. Per germline, CDR1 SQVTM and CDR2 ANQGSEA. CDR3 amino acids: CSVEGTGYNEQFF. Here the CDR3 DNA reads TGCAGCGTTGAGGGGACCGGGTACAATGAGCAGTTCTTC.

Worth noting for this clonotype: A much larger clone lies a single base off, so this may be a read error. V is TRBV11-2 and J is TRBJ2-5; TRBD1 might be the D (6 bases). This CDR3 is 13 amino acids long. Germline V gene lookup returns CDR1 SGHAT and CDR2 FQNNGV. V was trimmed by 7 bases and J by 7 bases, leaving 16 bases between them. CDR3 loop: CASNTTGIATQYF. CDR3 bases: TGTGCCAGCAACACGACAGGAATAGCGACCCAGTACTTC.

V and J are TRBV5-1 and TRBJ2-2; D uncertain. V was cut by 5 bases and J by 4 bases, with 15 bases left in between. This CDR3 contains 15 residues. Germline V lookup: CDR1 SGHRS, CDR2 YFSETQ. The CDR3 DNA reads TGCGCCAGCAGGCCCCTCGCTCGAACCACCGGGGAGCTGTTTTTT. This translates into CASRPLARTTGELFF. Based on the CDR3 plus reference TRBV5-1 and TRBJ2-2, the full variable domain is KAGVTQTPRYLIKTRGQQVTLSCSPISGHRSVSWYQQTPGQGLQFLFEYFSETQRNKGNFPGRFSGRQFSNSRSEMNVSTLELGDSALYLCASRPLARTTGELFFGEGSRLTVL.

This clonotype was seen repeatedly, ten times or more. V gene TRBV3-1 combines with J gene TRBJ1-6, with TRBD1 as a possible D gene (5 bases). The V and J ends lost 1 base and 9 bases respectively, with 16 bases between them. The germline V gene encodes CDR1 LGHDT and CDR2 YNNKEL (reference sequence). The CDR3 is 16 amino acids. CDR3 in DNA: TGTGCCAGCAGCCAAGGCGGACAAGGTATCGGTTCACCCCTCCACTTT. Its translation: CASSQGGQGIGSPLHF.

The chain recombines TRBV12-3 or TRBV12-4 with TRBJ2-5, with 7 bases matching TRBD2. J lost 3 bases, V lost 8 bases, and 3 bases had no gene match. The CDR3 contains 12 residues. Here the CDR3 DNA reads TGTGCCAGCTGGCGGGGGAAAGAGACCCAGTACTTC. This gives the protein CASWRGKETQYF.

At least ten counts were recorded for this clonotype. The V gene is TRBV5-1, the J gene TRBJ2-3; D call uncertain. V lost 4 bases and J 2 bases, leaving 17 bases between the germline ends. The CDR3 consists of 16 residues. Germline CDR1 reads SGHRS; CDR2 reads YFSETQ. The CDR3 nucleotides read TGCGCCAGCAGCCCTACGCGAGGAGCCATCACAGATACGCAGTATTTT. As protein: CASSPTRGAITDTQYF.

This clonotype was seen a handful of times. The gene calls are TRBV3-1 and TRBJ2-1; D remains ambiguous. The CDR3 extends over 13 amino acids. CDR1 is LGHDT and CDR2 is YNNKEL in the germline V gene (reference sequence). Trimming took off 4 bases at V and 0 bases at J, with 4 bases between the two ends. CDR3 loop: CASSRFSYNEQFF. The CDR3 nucleotides read TGTGCCAGCAGCCGTTTCTCCTACAATGAGCAGTTCTTC.

This clonotype was observed many times. The chain links TRBV10-3 to TRBJ2-1, with 11 bases that match TRBD1. Germline V gives CDR1 ENHRY, CDR2 SYGVKD. J gave up 7 bases and V 6 bases, and 8 bases lay outside the gene matches. The CDR3 length is 15 residues. CDR3 amino acids: CAISSGTGGGNEQFF. In nucleotides, the CDR3 is TGTGCCATCAGCTCCGGGACAGGGGGGGGGAATGAGCAGTTCTTC.

With respect to this clonotype: At one end the junction does not follow the germline gene, possibly because of a read error. The chain employs TRBV6-6 and TRBJ1-5, with TRBD1 matching over 7 bases. CDR3 length: 14 residues. Germline assignment: CDR1 MNHNY and CDR2 SVGAGI (reference sequence). CDR3 in amino acids: CASTDLQGYQPQHF. The CDR3 region has the DNA TGTGCTAGCACCGACCTACAGGGGTATCAGCCCCAGCATTTT.

This clonotype has more than one count but fewer than ten. V is TRBV5-5 and J is TRBJ2-3; D ambiguous. V lost 0 bases, J lost 6 bases, and 11 bases lay in between. Germline CDR1 and CDR2: SGHKS and YYEKEE (reference sequence). The CDR3 loop spans 14 amino acids. CDR3 sequence: CASSLESTGDTQYF. In nucleotides, the CDR3 is TGTGCCAGCAGCTTGGAGTCTACTGGGGATACGCAGTATTTT.

Concerning this clonotype itself: A single base separates this from a much larger clone, so it may be a read error. The CDR3 nucleotides are TGTGTCAGCAGTGCCGCAGGGATTCGGGACGAGCAGTACTTC. Translated, it gives CVSSAAGIRDEQYF. This chain connects TRBV2 to TRBJ2-7; tentative D call: TRBD1 (5 bases). The CDR3 consists of 14 residues. Looked up from germline, CDR1 is SNHLY and CDR2 is FYNNEI.

The chain uses TRBV4-2 and TRBJ2-3; D unclear. The germline CDR1 and CDR2 sequences are LGHNA and YNFKEQ. V was shortened by 1 base and J by 0 bases, with 8 bases between the two germline ends. The CDR3 spans 15 residues. This CDR3 reads CASSQVGDSTDTQYF. The CDR3 DNA reads as TGTGCCAGCAGCCAAGTTGGAGATAGCACAGATACGCAGTATTTT.

This clonotype appeared many times. CDR3 sequence (DNA): TGTGCCAGCAGTTTAAGGGGGTCCTATAATTCACCCCTCCACTTT. Protein: CASSLRGSYNSPLHF. This rearrangement joins TRBV28 to TRBJ1-6; possibly TRBD1 for D (6 bases). V was trimmed by 2 bases and J by 1 base, leaving 6 bases between them. The CDR3 covers 15 residues. CDR1 and CDR2 (germline): MDHEN, SYDVKM.

Turning to this clonotype: Possible read error: a much larger clone is one base away. The CDR3, as DNA: TGCGCCAGCAGCTTGTTGGGGGCCGTTCAAGAGGCCCAGTACTTC. This codes for CASSLLGAVQEAQYF. The chain couples TRBV5-1 to TRBJ2-5; TRBD1 is a possible D gene (6 bases). There are 15 residues in the CDR3. CDR1 and CDR2 (germline): SGHRS, YFSETQ.

This clonotype appeared many times. This chain uses TRBV6-5 with TRBJ2-2; maybe TRBD1 (5 bases). Trimming took 6 bases from V and 4 from J, leaving 15 bases between them. The CDR3 is 15 residues long. Per germline, CDR1 MNHEY and CDR2 SVGAGI. The DNA of the CDR3 is TGTGCCAGCAGCCGTCAGGGTATGACCACCGGGGAGCTGTTTTTT. It specifies CASSRQGMTTGELFF.

V is TRBV3-1 and J is TRBJ1-2, with 11 bases matching TRBD1. CDR1 and CDR2 (germline): LGHDT, YNNKEL (reference sequence). Losses at the gene ends were 2 bases for V and 3 bases for J; bases not matched to a gene: 5. The CDR3 is 16 amino acids. CDR3 in amino acids: CASSQRLGQGDYGYTF. CDR3 sequence (DNA): TGTGCCAGCAGCCAAAGGCTGGGACAGGGGGACTATGGCTACACCTTC.

This clonotype showed up many times. The chain joins TRBV4-2 to TRBJ1-1; 7 bases are a match to TRBD1. V dropped 0 bases and J dropped 0; count of bases not matched to a gene: 10. CDR3 length: 18 amino acids. Germline V gene data show CDR1 as LGHNA and CDR2 as YNFKEQ. The DNA of the CDR3 is TGTGCCAGCAGCCAAGATAGCCCGGGACAGAACTTGAACACTGAAGCTTTCTTT. Amino acids: CASSQDSPGQNLNTEAFF.

This clonotype appeared many times. The chain is built from TRBV12-3 or TRBV12-4 and TRBJ2-1; the D is unclear. The CDR3 loop spans 17 amino acids. Trimming stripped 3 bases from V and 8 bases from J, with 23 bases between. CDR3 sequence: CASSLVGTGKRYDEQFF. CDR3 coding DNA: TGTGCCAGCAGTTTGGTGGGAACGGGCAAGAGGTACGATGAGCAGTTCTTC.

This clonotype was detected only once. The CDR3 DNA sequence: TGTGCCACCAGCGGCGGGGCCACTTCTTGGTACGAGCAGTACTTC. Its protein product is CATSGGATSWYEQYF. This chain uses TRBV15 with TRBJ2-7; possible D gene TRBD2, 6 bases. CDR3 size: 15 residues. Trimming stripped 5 bases from V and 4 bases from J, with 18 bases between. Germline V gene sequence: CDR1 LNHNV, CDR2 YYDKDF (reference sequence).